A selection of T cell receptor beta chains follows, all from one sample in a study of technical replicates of blood from a handful of donors. Data came from immunoSEQ multiplex PCR; TCRdb stores just in-frame clones and leaves some out. The sample consists of 60,000 to 90,000 clones, 97% of them appearing once. The specimen was T cells isolated from PBMCs. All receptors come from a human donor in good health. The CDR3 runs from the conserved cysteine through the conserved F or W. D genes are given only for firm matches. Size values are once, few and many counts, or a class for expanded clones, and some rows have none.

V	D	size	J	CDR3	DNA
TRBV29-1	NA	once	TRBJ1-1	CSIGVLRETEAFF	TGCAGCATTGGGGTGTTGAGGGAAACTGAAGCTTTCTTT
TRBV29-1	NA	NA	TRBJ2-3	CSGEQGTQYF	TGCAGCGGGGAACAGGGAACGCAGTATTTT
TRBV28	NA	NA	TRBJ1-4	CASIVDMAATNEKLFF	TGTGCCAGCATAGTCGATATGGCGGCAACTAATGAAAAACTGTTTTTT
TRBV30	NA	NA	TRBJ1-1	CAWSGPLLRGTNTEAFF	TGTGCCTGGAGTGGCCCCCTTTTGAGGGGGACGAACACTGAAGCTTTCTTT
TRBV5-1	NA	NA	TRBJ1-1	CASSLGASRESTEAFF	TGCGCCAGCAGCTTGGGGGCTTCTCGGGAGAGCACTGAAGCTTTCTTT
TRBV2	TRBD2	NA	TRBJ2-7	CASSGSGRSYEQYF	TGTGCCAGCAGTGGATCCGGGAGGTCCTACGAGCAGTACTTC
TRBV30	TRBD1	NA	TRBJ2-7	CAWSGPGQGAEGQYF	TGTGCCTGGAGTGGTCCGGGACAGGGGGCGGAGGGGCAGTACTTC
TRBV6-6	NA	once	TRBJ1-1	CASNKPTWGGTEAFF	TGTGCCAGTAATAAACCGACTTGGGGGGGAACTGAAGCTTTCTTT
TRBV12-5	NA	NA	TRBJ2-2	CASGFATSGELFF	TGTGCTAGTGGTTTTGCTACGAGCGGGGAGCTGTTTTTT
TRBV6-5	NA	NA	TRBJ1-1	CASSGRGTEAFF	TGTGCCAGCAGCGGCCGGGGGACTGAAGCTTTCTTT
TRBV6-5	NA	NA	TRBJ2-7	CAEGVRPGKYEQYF	TGTGCCGAGGGTGTTAGACCGGGAAAGTACGAGCAGTACTTC
TRBV7-2	NA	NA	TRBJ2-7	CASSFSRDSYEQYF	TGTGCCAGCAGCTTTAGCAGGGACTCCTACGAGCAGTACTTC
TRBV5-1	NA	NA	TRBJ2-2	CASSLTSNTGELFF	TGCGCCAGCAGTCTCACATCGAACACCGGGGAGCTGTTTTTT
TRBV7-8	NA	once	TRBJ2-4	CASSLESLGETKNIQYF	TGTGCCAGCAGCTTAGAATCCCTCGGGGAAACCAAAAACATTCAGTACTTC
TRBV5-1	TRBD1	NA	TRBJ2-5	CASSWDATGEETQYF	TGCGCCAGCAGCTGGGACGCGACAGGGGAAGAGACCCAGTACTTC
TRBV18	NA	NA	TRBJ2-7	CASSPSITKGEQYF	TGTGCCAGCTCACCATCTATTACGAAGGGGGAGCAGTACTTC
TRBV5-1	TRBD1	NA	TRBJ1-3	CASSPGGEAIYF	TGCGCCAGCAGTCCAGGGGGCGAGGCCATATATTTT
TRBV18	NA	once	TRBJ2-7	CASSADTPYEQYF	TGTGCCAGCTCAGCCGACACCCCCTACGAGCAGTACTTC
TRBV11-2	TRBD1	NA	TRBJ2-5	CASSLDRGSETQYF	TGTGCCAGCAGCCTGGACAGGGGGAGCGAGACCCAGTACTTC
TRBV19	NA	NA	TRBJ1-1	CASSIRVTEAFF	TGTGCCAGTAGTATCAGGGTAACTGAAGCTTTCTTT